Below, 29 T cell receptor beta chains from the same sample are listed, as sequenced in a study of neurological immune-mediated disorders. TCRdb redid the calling of the 5' RACE reads with MiXCR, one entry per CDR3 protein. The data show roughly 45,000 distinct CDR3 sequences, roughly 13% seen once. Sample time point: longitudinal time-point 3. Specimen: PBMCs. These receptor sequences come from a man younger than 45 in good health.

This clonotype was observed at least ten times. V usage is TRBV5-1 and J usage is TRBJ2-3; 11 positions agree with TRBD2. After removal of 0 bases from V and 1 base from J, the junction contained 10 bases not matched to a gene. There are 19 residues in the CDR3. Looked up from germline, CDR1 is SGHRS and CDR2 is YFSETQ. CDR3 protein: CASSLALAGGAGGTDTQYF. The DNA for the CDR3 is TGCGCCAGCAGCTTGGCCTTAGCGGGAGGGGCCGGCGGCACAGATACGCAGTATTTT. Variable domain in full (rest from reference TRBV5-1 and TRBJ2-3): KAGVTQTPRYLIKTRGQQVTLSCSPISGHRSVSWYQQTPGQGLQFLFEYFSETQRNKGNFPGRFSGRQFSNSRSEMNVSTLELGDSALYLCASSLALAGGAGGTDTQYFGPGTRLTVL.

This clonotype was counted many times. The chain uses TRBV5-1 and TRBJ2-3; D gene unclear. The CDR3 is 14 residues long. V was trimmed by 1 base and J by 5 bases, leaving 11 bases between them. Looked up from germline, CDR1 is SGHRS and CDR2 is YFSETQ. CDR3 sequence: CASSLQIGQDTQYF. CDR3 DNA: TGCGCCAGCAGCTTGCAGATCGGGCAAGATACGCAGTATTTT.

This clonotype occurred many times. DNA of the CDR3: TGTGCCAGCAAGAAATCGTTAGCGGGAGGTAAAAATGAGCAGTTCTTC. Translation: CASKKSLAGGKNEQFF. The V and J genes are TRBV6-5 and TRBJ2-1; TRBD2 matches at 10 bases. CDR3 length: 16 residues. The ends lost 7 bases at V and 7 bases at J; junction bases unmatched: 13. Germline-derived CDR1 and CDR2 are MNHEY and SVGAGI.

This clonotype was picked up many times. The genes are TRBV10-3 and TRBJ2-7; D call uncertain. Germline CDR1 is ENHRY and CDR2 is SYGVKD. CDR3 size: 12 residues. V was trimmed by 3 bases and J by 0 bases, leaving 3 bases between them. The CDR3 loop reads CAISDSSYEQYF. The DNA of the CDR3 is TGTGCCATCAGTGACAGCTCCTACGAGCAGTACTTC.

This clonotype has at least ten counts. This chain uses TRBV7-9 with TRBJ2-5, with D perhaps matching TRBD1 or TRBD2 (6 bases each). The CDR3 contains 15 residues. The V end was cut by 3 bases, the J end by 2 bases, with 13 bases between. Germline V gives CDR1 SEHNR, CDR2 FQNEAQ (reference sequence). The DNA of the CDR3 is TGTGCCAGCAGCTTTCTGGAGGGGGAACAAGAGACCCAGTACTTC. Amino acid sequence: CASSFLEGEQETQYF.

This clonotype showed up many times. The chain links TRBV12-3 or TRBV12-4 to TRBJ2-7; 10 bases map to TRBD1. Trimming cost V 6 bases and J 5 bases; bases outside gene matches: 4. The CDR3 length is 13 residues. DNA of the CDR3: TGTGCCAGCAGGAGGGACAGGGGTGACGAGCAGTACTTC. It yields the protein CASRRDRGDEQYF.

There are many counts of this clonotype. The chain joins TRBV5-1 to TRBJ2-3; 14 bases agree with TRBD2. Looked up from germline, CDR1 is SGHRS and CDR2 is YFSETQ. This CDR3 region has 16 residues. V lost 0 bases and J lost 5; bases outside the gene matches: 2. CDR3 residues: CASSLAGTSGRDTQYF. DNA of the CDR3: TGCGCCAGCAGCTTGGCCGGGACTAGCGGGAGAGATACGCAGTATTTT.

Points on this clonotype: A much larger clone differs by one base, so this may be a read error. The rearrangement joins TRBV12-3 or TRBV12-4 to TRBJ2-2; D is undetermined. V was shortened by 7 bases and J by 4 bases, with 13 bases between the two germline ends. The CDR3 covers 14 residues. CDR3 sequence (DNA): TGTGCCAGCATCCCAGTGACCCTCACCGGGGAGCTGTTTTTT. Translated: CASIPVTLTGELFF.

This clonotype came up many times. The chain carries TRBV19 and TRBJ1-1; 9 bases agree with TRBD1. After removal of 3 bases from V and 4 bases from J, the junction contained 0 bases not matched to a gene. There are 13 residues in the CDR3. Per germline, CDR1 LNHDA and CDR2 SQIVND (reference sequence). The CDR3 sequence: CASSMDRGTEAFF. Here the CDR3 DNA reads TGTGCCAGTAGTATGGACAGGGGCACTGAAGCTTTCTTT.

This clonotype occurred many times. The chain couples TRBV7-9 to TRBJ2-7; TRBD1 is a possible D gene (7 bases). CDR1 is SEHNR and CDR2 is FQNEAQ in the germline V gene (reference sequence). The CDR3 contains 18 residues. V was trimmed by 5 bases and J by 2 bases, leaving 25 bases between them. The CDR3 sequence: CASSPEVLRDRRPYEQYF. The CDR3 DNA sequence: TGTGCCAGCAGCCCGGAGGTTTTGCGGGACAGAAGACCCTACGAGCAGTACTTC.

This clonotype came up many times. V usage is TRBV27 and J usage is TRBJ2-7; TRBD1 matches at 8 bases. The germline gives CDR1 MNHEY, CDR2 SMNVEV (reference sequence). V lost 10 bases and J lost 0; bases outside the gene matches: 5. The CDR3 extends over 13 amino acids. The CDR3 DNA follows: TGTGCCACCGGACAGGGAACCTCCTACGAGCAGTACTTC. Protein sequence: CATGQGTSYEQYF.

As regards this clonotype: The junction differs from germline at one of its ends, possibly a read error. The chain couples TRBV27 to TRBJ2-5, with D hard to call. Germline V gene sequence: CDR1 MNHEY, CDR2 SMNVEV (reference sequence). The length of the CDR3 is 15 residues. The CDR3 DNA sequence: TGTGCCAGCAGTTCACGGTTGAGGTACCAAGAGACCCGGTACTTC. Amino acids: CASSSRLRYQETRYF.

This clonotype was recorded at least ten times. CDR3 nucleotides: TGCGCCAGCAGCTCAACTAGGGGCGAGTACAATGAGCAGTTCTTC. Translation: CASSSTRGEYNEQFF. The chain carries TRBV5-1 and TRBJ2-1; D may correspond to TRBD1 or TRBD2 (5 bases each). The V gene's germline CDR1 is SGHRS and CDR2 YFSETQ. The V end lost 3 bases, the J end lost 4 bases, and 14 bases lay between the germline ends. This CDR3 has 15 residues.

Ten or more counts support this clonotype. This chain uses TRBV7-3 with TRBJ2-1, with D perhaps being TRBD1 or TRBD2 (5 bases each). V lost 5 bases to trimming and J lost 7 bases, with 21 bases between them. The CDR3 contains 16 residues. Looked up from germline, CDR1 is SGHTA and CDR2 is FQGTGA. CDR3 DNA: TGTGCCAGCAGCGCCCACATCGGGGCCCTGATGAATGAGCAGTTCTTC. It translates to CASSAHIGALMNEQFF.

There are a few counts of this clonotype. V gene TRBV29-1 combines with J gene TRBJ2-3; TRBD1 matches at 12 bases. This CDR3 comprises 16 residues. Per the germline V gene, CDR1 is SQVTM and CDR2 is ANQGSEA. Trimming took 3 bases from V and 0 from J; bases not matched to a gene: 4. CDR3 loop: CSVDGTGGSSTDTQYF. DNA for the CDR3: TGCAGCGTTGATGGGACAGGGGGCTCTAGCACAGATACGCAGTATTTT.

This clonotype is labeled large. The rearrangement uses TRBV28 and TRBJ2-1, with no clear D. Germline lookup yields CDR1 MDHEN and CDR2 SYDVKM. V lost 5 bases to trimming and J lost 5 bases, with 7 bases between them. The CDR3 has 12 residues. CDR3 coding DNA: TGTGCCAGCAGTCCAGTCAACAATGAGCAGTTCTTC. Amino acids: CASSPVNNEQFF.

The J gene is TRBJ2-1, the V gene TRBV7-2, with 16 bases aligning to TRBD2. From germline, CDR1 is SGHTA and CDR2 FQGNSA. The CDR3 covers 18 residues. The junction had 11 bases not matched to a gene; V was cut back by 5 bases and J by 7 bases. The CDR3 region is CASSLGQGLAGGPNEQFF. The CDR3 nucleotides are TGTGCCAGCAGCCTGGGACAGGGACTAGCGGGAGGGCCTAATGAGCAGTTCTTC.

This clonotype was recorded many times. V and J are TRBV25-1 and TRBJ1-1, with 9 bases identical to TRBD1. With 10 bases clipped from V and 4 bases from J, the junction kept 7 bases outside the gene matches. Germline V gene data show CDR1 as MGHDK and CDR2 as SYGVNS. This CDR3 has 13 residues. CDR3 bases: TGTGCCACCACCGGGACAGGGACCACTGAAGCTTTCTTT. Its protein product is CATTGTGTTEAFF.

The table lists this clonotype with many counts. The chain carries TRBV10-3 and TRBJ2-1, with D perhaps matching TRBD1 (6 bases). The CDR3 length is 14 residues. Trimming shortened V by 6 bases and J by 4 bases, and 13 bases separated the two germline ends. Germline V lookup: CDR1 ENHRY, CDR2 SYGVKD. The CDR3 loop is CAIRQDRSYNEQFF. The CDR3 DNA sequence: TGTGCCATCAGGCAGGACAGAAGTTACAATGAGCAGTTCTTC.

This clonotype appeared many times. The rearrangement uses TRBV11-2 and TRBJ2-1; 7 bases map to TRBD1. Germline CDR1 and CDR2: SGHAT and FQNNGV. J was trimmed by 6 bases and V by 3 bases; bases with no gene match: 2. This CDR3 is built from 13 residues. DNA of the CDR3: TGTGCCAGCAGCTTTCAGGGGGTCAATGAGCAGTTCTTC. This codes for CASSFQGVNEQFF.

This clonotype was detected many times. V gene TRBV7-3 combines with J gene TRBJ2-3, with D possibly being TRBD2 (6 bases). Germline V gene sequence: CDR1 SGHTA, CDR2 FQGTGA. CDR3 length equals 15 residues. Trimming removed 2 bases from V and 0 bases from J, with 9 bases in between. The CDR3 is CASSLAGISTDTQYF. The CDR3 region has the DNA TGTGCCAGCAGCTTAGCGGGGATAAGCACAGATACGCAGTATTTT.

The table lists this clonotype with many counts. The chain couples TRBV5-1 to TRBJ2-7; 9 nucleotides line up with TRBD1. Losses at the gene ends were 6 bases for V and 4 bases for J; bases not matched to a gene: 5. The CDR3 length is 13 residues. CDR1 and CDR2 from the germline V gene are SGHRS and YFSETQ. CDR3 nucleotide sequence: TGCGCCAGCACCGGACAGGGGAGGTACGAGCAGTACTTC. Amino acid sequence: CASTGQGRYEQYF.

At least ten counts were recorded for this clonotype. The rearrangement joins TRBV29-1 to TRBJ2-1, with D maybe TRBD2 (6 bases). The length of the CDR3 is 14 residues. Germline values: CDR1 SQVTM, CDR2 ANQGSEA. V was pared by 8 bases and J by 8 bases, with 22 bases between. The CDR3 reads CSPTVPGEGHEQFF. CDR3 bases: TGCAGCCCCACCGTGCCGGGAGAAGGCCATGAGCAGTTCTTC.

This clonotype was seen many times. The chain couples TRBV7-9 to TRBJ2-7; D may correspond to TRBD1 or TRBD2 (5 bases each). In germline, CDR1 is SEHNR, CDR2 FQNEAQ (reference sequence). The CDR3 has 16 amino acids. V was clipped by 0 bases and J by 3 bases, with 15 bases between them. The CDR3 DNA reads TGTGCCAGCAGCTTAGCGCCCGGGACCAAAAACTACGAGCAGTACTTC. Translated: CASSLAPGTKNYEQYF.

This clonotype has a count of ten or more. The V and J genes are TRBV29-1 and TRBJ2-1, with 8 bases fitting TRBD1. Germline V gene data show CDR1 as SQVTM and CDR2 as ANQGSEA. The CDR3 has 13 residues. The junction had 6 bases not matched to a gene; V was cut back by 4 bases and J by 7 bases. The CDR3 loop reads CSVGQGARNEQFF. CDR3 DNA: TGCAGCGTTGGGCAGGGGGCACGAAATGAGCAGTTCTTC.

Ten or more counts support this clonotype. The genes are TRBV7-2 and TRBJ2-7; no reliable D call. Germline values: CDR1 SGHTA, CDR2 FQGNSA. The CDR3 contains 13 residues. Trimming took 5 bases from V and 4 from J, leaving 12 bases between them. In nucleotides, the CDR3 is TGTGCCAGCAGCCTCGAAATGGCGTACGAGCAGTACTTC. It yields the protein CASSLEMAYEQYF.

The count of this clonotype is one. CDR3 DNA: TGTGCCATCAGTGAGCTGAGCAATGAGCAGTTCTTC. It specifies CAISELSNEQFF. This chain links TRBV10-3 with TRBJ2-1; D is uncertain. V lost 2 bases, J lost 6 bases, and 5 bases lay in between. The CDR3 spans 12 residues. From germline, CDR1 is ENHRY and CDR2 SYGVKD.

This clonotype was detected a few times. The rearrangement joins TRBV7-2 to TRBJ2-2; D call uncertain. V was cut by 5 bases and J by 1 base, with 8 bases left in between. The CDR3 totals 14 residues. Germline V gene sequence: CDR1 SGHTA, CDR2 FQGNSA. This CDR3 is CASSLSLNTGELFF. The CDR3 nucleotides are TGTGCCAGCAGCCTAAGTCTGAACACCGGGGAGCTGTTTTTT.

A word on this clonotype: The junction differs from germline at one of its ends, possibly a read error. The J gene is TRBJ2-7, the V gene TRBV6-6; D is perhaps TRBD2 (5 bases). CDR3 length equals 13 residues. Germline V gives CDR1 MNHNY, CDR2 SVGAGI (reference sequence). The CDR3 loop reads CAGRTPSSHEQYF. Here the CDR3 DNA reads TGTGCCGGCAGAACCCCTAGCTCCCACGAGCAGTACTTC.